Shown below are 4 T cell receptor beta chains from a single sample sequenced in a study of blood T cells in healthy people across ages. A second PCR of about 7 to 11 cycles used a sample-barcoded 5' primer and a J-beta primer mix. TCRdb used MiXCR to reprocess the 5' RACE reads, holding one entry per CDR3 protein. Of around 1,500,000 distinct CDR3 sequences listed, 25% to 30% were seen once; the top ten hold 7.7%. Input material: blood. The receptor source for this set is a woman in her thirties in good health.

This clonotype was found many times. The CDR3 protein is CASSFLTSSGANVLTF. In DNA, the CDR3 is TGCGCCAGCAGCTTCCTGACTAGTTCTGGGGCCAACGTCCTGACTTTC. V and J are TRBV5-1 and TRBJ2-6; possible D gene TRBD2, 6 bases. The CDR3 contains 16 residues. V gave up 2 bases and J gave up 1 base, with 10 bases separating them. The germline CDR1 and CDR2 sequences are SGHRS and YFSETQ.

As regards this clonotype: Germline and junction disagree at one end, which may indicate a read error. The rearrangement links TRBV28 to TRBJ2-5, with 10 positions matching TRBD1. Per the germline V gene, CDR1 is MDHEN and CDR2 is SYDVKM. This CDR3 has 15 residues. The CDR3 sequence: CAGSIGRTGGKTQYF. CDR3 DNA sequence: TGTGCCGGCAGTATAGGACGGACAGGGGGAAAGACCCAGTACTTC.

About this clonotype itself: A much bigger clone sits one base away, suggesting this may be a read error. The CDR3 is CASRPGQGGDEQYF. The CDR3 coding sequence is TGTGCCAGCAGGCCAGGACAGGGAGGCGACGAGCAGTACTTC. The chain is built from TRBV6-5 and TRBJ2-7; the match to TRBD1 covers 8 bases. Germline V CDR1 and CDR2: MNHEY, SVGAGI. Unmatched junction bases numbered 9, after V lost 6 bases and J lost 5 bases. This CDR3 contains 14 residues.

V gene TRBV29-1 combines with J gene TRBJ2-5; D is uncertain. This CDR3 comprises 13 residues. The germline V gene has CDR1 SQVTM and CDR2 ANQGSEA. V lost 4 bases, J lost 5 bases, and 14 bases lay in between. Written as DNA, the CDR3 is TGCAGCGTTGGAGAGGCCAGACGGGAGACCCAGTACTTC. It translates to CSVGEARRETQYF.